A selection of T cell receptor beta chains follows, all from one sample in a study of T cell responses to AZD1222 COVID-19 vaccine. The table came from immunoSEQ multiplex PCR; TCRdb's copy has only in-frame clones and leaves some out. The repertoire consists of about 120,000 clones, with around 87% occurring once and the leading ten covering roughly 3.5%. Sequences were derived from peripheral blood, sampled on day 0 of AZD1222 vaccination. Receptor source: an adult in good health. The CDR3 runs from the conserved cysteine through the conserved F or W. A D gene is named only where the DNA matches it firmly. Clone size is shown for a subset of rows, as once, few, many or a class of expanded clone.

cdr3_aa	j_call	clone_size	v_call	d_call
CASSRRTGDGQIHTYEQYF	TRBJ2-7	NA	TRBV6-6	NA
CASSENYGYTF	TRBJ1-2	NA	TRBV2	NA
CASSTIRNTEAFF	TRBJ1-1	NA	TRBV27	NA
CASSPRGTGLNTGELFF	TRBJ2-2	NA	TRBV7-9	NA
CASSPSPQNYGYTF	TRBJ1-2	NA	TRBV3-1/TRBV3-2	NA
CASSPTGETDTQYF	TRBJ2-3	NA	TRBV6-4	TRBD1
CASSLPTGDVTGYTF	TRBJ1-2	NA	TRBV7-2	NA
CASSVEMWDSKFF	TRBJ2-1	NA	TRBV9	NA
CASSWTGSYYGYTF	TRBJ1-2	NA	TRBV7-9	TRBD1
CASSLSVGQGREKLFF	TRBJ1-4	NA	TRBV11-2	NA
CASSHISRGGYEQYF	TRBJ2-7	NA	TRBV14	NA
CASSPLDRGHYGYTF	TRBJ1-2	NA	TRBV18	TRBD1
CASSPWRGQAGNTIYF	TRBJ1-3	NA	TRBV6-2/TRBV6-3	TRBD1
CAISGQGRNTEAFF	TRBJ1-1	few	TRBV10-3	TRBD1